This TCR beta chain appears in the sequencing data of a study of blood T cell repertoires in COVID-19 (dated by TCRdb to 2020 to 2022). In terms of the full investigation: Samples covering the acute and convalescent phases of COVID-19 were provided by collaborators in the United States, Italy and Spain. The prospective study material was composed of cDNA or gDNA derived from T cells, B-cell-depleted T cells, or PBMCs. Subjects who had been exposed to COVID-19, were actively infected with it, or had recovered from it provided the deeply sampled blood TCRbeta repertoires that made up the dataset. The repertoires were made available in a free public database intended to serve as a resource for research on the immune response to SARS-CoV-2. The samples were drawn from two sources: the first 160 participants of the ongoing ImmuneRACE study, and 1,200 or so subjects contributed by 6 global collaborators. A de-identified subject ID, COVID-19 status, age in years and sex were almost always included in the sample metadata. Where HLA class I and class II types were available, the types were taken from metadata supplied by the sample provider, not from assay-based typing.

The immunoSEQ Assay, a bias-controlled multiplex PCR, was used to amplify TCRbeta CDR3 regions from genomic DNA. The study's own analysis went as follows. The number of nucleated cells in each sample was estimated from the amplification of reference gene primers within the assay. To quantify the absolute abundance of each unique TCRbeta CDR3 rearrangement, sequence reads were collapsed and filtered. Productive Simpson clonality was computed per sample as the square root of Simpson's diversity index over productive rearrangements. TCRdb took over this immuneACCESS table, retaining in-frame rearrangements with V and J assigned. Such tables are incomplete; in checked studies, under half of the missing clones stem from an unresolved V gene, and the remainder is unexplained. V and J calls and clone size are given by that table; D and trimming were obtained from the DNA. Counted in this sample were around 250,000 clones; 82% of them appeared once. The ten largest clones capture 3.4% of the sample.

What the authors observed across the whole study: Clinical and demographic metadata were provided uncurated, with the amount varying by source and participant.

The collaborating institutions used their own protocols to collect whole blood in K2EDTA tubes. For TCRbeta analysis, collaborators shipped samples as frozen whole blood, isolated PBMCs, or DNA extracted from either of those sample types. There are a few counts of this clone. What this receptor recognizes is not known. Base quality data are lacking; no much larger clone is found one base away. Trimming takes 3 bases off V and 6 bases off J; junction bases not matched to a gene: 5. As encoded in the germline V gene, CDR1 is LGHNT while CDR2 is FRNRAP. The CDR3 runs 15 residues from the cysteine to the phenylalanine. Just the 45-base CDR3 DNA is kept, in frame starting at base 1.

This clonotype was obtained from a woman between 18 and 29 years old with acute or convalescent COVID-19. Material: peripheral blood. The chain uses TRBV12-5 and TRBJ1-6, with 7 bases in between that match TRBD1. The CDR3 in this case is CASGLSGTANSPLHF. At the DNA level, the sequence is TGTGCTAGTGGTTTATCCGGGACAGCTAATTCACCCCTCCACTTT.